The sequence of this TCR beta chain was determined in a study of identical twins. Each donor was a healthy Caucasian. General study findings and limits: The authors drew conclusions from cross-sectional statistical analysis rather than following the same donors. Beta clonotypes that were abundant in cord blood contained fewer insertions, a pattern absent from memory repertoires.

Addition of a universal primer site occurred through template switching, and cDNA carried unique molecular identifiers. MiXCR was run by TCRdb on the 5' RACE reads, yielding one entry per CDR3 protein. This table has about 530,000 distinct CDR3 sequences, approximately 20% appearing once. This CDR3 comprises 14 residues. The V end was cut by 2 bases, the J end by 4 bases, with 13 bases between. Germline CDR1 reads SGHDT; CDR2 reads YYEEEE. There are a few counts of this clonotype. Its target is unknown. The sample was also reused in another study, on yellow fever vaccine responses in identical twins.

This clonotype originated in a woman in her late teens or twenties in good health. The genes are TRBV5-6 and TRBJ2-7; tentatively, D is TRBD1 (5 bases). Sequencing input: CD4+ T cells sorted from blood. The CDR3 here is CASSFLGVEYEQYF. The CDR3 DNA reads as TGTGCCAGCAGCTTCCTAGGGGTGGAGTACGAGCAGTACTTC.